The clone carrying this T cell receptor (beta chain) was detected a few times. Assay used: immunoSEQ multiplex PCR; TCRdb lists only in-frame clones, some missing. The data hold 15,000 to 20,000 clones, with roughly 86% observed a single time. The data belong to a study of OX40 agonist ivuxolimab in advanced cancers. For the study at large: Enrolled patients in dose escalation had cancers that were hepatocellular carcinoma, melanoma, renal cell or head and neck cancer. Partial responses, seen in three patients, involved one hepatocellular carcinoma and two cutaneous melanomas.

The receptor was derived from an adult with an advanced solid tumor such as melanoma, head and neck, liver or kidney cancer. The sequenced sample was CD4+ or CD8+ T cells sorted from blood, obtained in a trial of the OX40 agonist ivuxolimab.

This chain's CDR3 is CASSLVYSYTF. CDR3 nucleotide sequence: TGTGCCAGCAGCTTAGTATATAGCTACACCTTC. This rearrangement joins TRBV7-9 to TRBJ1-2; D gene uncertain. The germline V gene encodes CDR1 SEHNR and CDR2 FQNEAQ (reference sequence). The CDR3 length is 11 residues. V was shortened by 1 base and J by 9 bases, with 6 bases between the two germline ends.